Listed below are T cell receptor beta chains from one sample, sequenced in a study of blood T cell repertoires in COVID-19. The method was immunoSEQ multiplex PCR; TCRdb's version includes in-frame clones alone and lacks a portion of them. The sample carries roughly 160,000 clones, 80% to 90% recorded once. The material sequenced was peripheral blood. The origin of the receptors is a woman older than 75 with acute or convalescent COVID-19. Each CDR3 is given with its conserved first and last residue. A D gene is named only where the DNA matches it firmly. Clone size is not always given. Where it is, it says once, few, many or a class for expanded clones.

J,size,V,D,DNA,CDR3
TRBJ1-3,.,TRBV5-1,.,TGCGCCAGCAGCTCCCGTGGAGGCGACTCTGGAAACACCATATATTTT,CASSSRGGDSGNTIYF
TRBJ2-2,few,TRBV19,TRBD2,TGTGCCAGTAGTATAGCTGGACTAGAGACCGGGGAGCTGTTTTTT,CASSIAGLETGELFF
TRBJ2-2,.,TRBV6-6,.,TGTGCCAGCAGCCCGGACTCGAACACCGGGGAGCTGTTTTTT,CASSPDSNTGELFF
TRBJ2-3,.,TRBV6-1,TRBD2,TGTGCCAGCAGTGAAGGGACTAGCGCAGATACGCAGTATTTT,CASSEGTSADTQYF
TRBJ2-1,.,TRBV5-1,TRBD2,TGCGCCAGCACCCGGGGACTAGCGGAAAATGAGCAGTTCTTC,CASTRGLAENEQFF
TRBJ2-7,.,TRBV30,TRBD2,TGTGCCTGGAGTGTAACGCTAGCGGGAAGCGAGCAGTACTTC,CAWSVTLAGSEQYF
TRBJ2-5,.,TRBV9,TRBD2,TGTGCCAGCAGCGCAAACAGCGGGAGTCAAGAGACCCAGTACTTC,CASSANSGSQETQYF
TRBJ1-4,.,TRBV5-1,TRBD1,TGCGCCAGCAGCCTCCAGGGACAGGGGGCGGGTGAAAAACTGTTTTTT,CASSLQGQGAGEKLFF
TRBJ2-7,.,TRBV27,TRBD1,TGTGCCAGCAGCCTTCGGGGGGGACAGGGGTTCTGGGAGCAGTACTTC,CASSLRGGQGFWEQYF
TRBJ2-2,.,TRBV5-1,TRBD2,TGCGCCAGCAGCCCGGCCGGACTAGCTGACACCGGGGAGCTGTTTTTT,CASSPAGLADTGELFF
TRBJ2-7,.,TRBV19,.,TGTGCCAGTAGCCCCGGGGGGCCGTCCGAGCAGTACTTC,CASSPGGPSEQYF
TRBJ2-3,.,TRBV6-4,.,TGTGCCAGCAGTGACCTGGTAACAGGGAGCACAGATACGCAGTATTTT,CASSDLVTGSTDTQYF
TRBJ1-2,.,TRBV18,.,TGTGCCAGCCAACCCCAGTTTCAGGGTTATGGCTACACCTTC,CASQPQFQGYGYTF
TRBJ2-2,.,TRBV6-5,TRBD1,TGTGCCAGCAGGATGACAGGGAGGAACACCGGGGAGCTGTTTTTT,CASRMTGRNTGELFF
TRBJ1-2,.,TRBV15,TRBD1,TGTGCCACCAGCATAGACCGGACAGGGGTAGGCTACACCTTC,CATSIDRTGVGYTF
TRBJ2-7,.,TRBV2,TRBD1,TGTGCCAGCAGAGACTTTACAGGGGCCTCCTCCTACGAGCAGTACTTC,CASRDFTGASSYEQYF
TRBJ2-7,.,TRBV7-9,.,TGTGCCAGCAGCGGTTCAGCGGGTGGTTGGGGACTTTACGAGCAGTACTTC,CASSGSAGGWGLYEQYF
TRBJ2-2,once,TRBV19,.,TGTGCCAGTAGAGCCGTTACGGGGGGCGCCGGGGAGCTGTTTTTT,CASRAVTGGAGELFF
TRBJ1-5,.,TRBV6-2/TRBV6-3,TRBD1,TGTGCCAGCAGTCCCGGGACAGGAATTCAGCCCCAGCATTTT,CASSPGTGIQPQHF
TRBJ2-1,.,TRBV27,.,TGTGCCAGCAGTTTCTACCCTAGTTCAGGGGAGAATTCGGACAATGAGCAGTTCTTC,CASSFYPSSGENSDNEQFF
TRBJ1-5,.,TRBV5-6,.,TGTGCCAGCAGCTCCTACTGGACAGACAATCAGCCCCAGCATTTT,CASSSYWTDNQPQHF
TRBJ2-2,once,TRBV11-3,.,TGTGCCAGCAGCTTAACGGTGACCGGGGAGCTGTTTTTT,CASSLTVTGELFF
TRBJ2-1,few,TRBV18,TRBD2,TGTGCCAGCTCGCCTAGGCGGGGGTCCTACAATGAGCAGTTCTTC,CASSPRRGSYNEQFF
TRBJ2-1,.,TRBV4-1,TRBD1,TGCGCCAGCAGCCAAGACCTTAACAGGGGGCTTGGATCGGGGAATGAGCAGTTCTTC,CASSQDLNRGLGSGNEQFF
TRBJ2-2,.,TRBV18,.,TGTGCCAGCTCACCCACCGCCTCGGGATCCCCCGGGGAGCTGTTTTTT,CASSPTASGSPGELFF
TRBJ2-1,.,TRBV29-1,TRBD2,TGCAGCGTTCAGCCGGGACTAGCGGGAAGAGACAATGAGCAGTTCTTC,CSVQPGLAGRDNEQFF
TRBJ1-3,.,TRBV5-4,.,TGTGCCAGCAGCTTCTCACAGGGAAACTCTGGAAACACCATATATTTT,CASSFSQGNSGNTIYF
TRBJ2-5,.,TRBV24-1,.,TGTGCCACCAGTGTTAGAAATACCCGCCAAGAGACCCAGTACTTC,CATSVRNTRQETQYF
TRBJ1-3,.,TRBV2,.,TGTGCCAGCAGTGTCCAGGGGCCTGCTGGAAACACCATATATTTT,CASSVQGPAGNTIYF
TRBJ1-2,.,TRBV7-8,TRBD1,TGTGCCAGCAGCGCCTTCAACAGGGGTGGCTACACCTTC,CASSAFNRGGYTF
TRBJ2-1,.,TRBV29-1,.,TGCAGCGTTGAGACATATGGGCGGAGGGGATACAATGAGCAGTTCTTC,CSVETYGRRGYNEQFF
TRBJ1-6,few,TRBV21-1,.,TGTGCCAGCAGGAGTTCACCCCTCCACTTT,CASRSSPLHF
TRBJ2-7,.,TRBV19,.,TGTGCCAGTATGGTTAATCCGGGACATAACGCCGAGCAGTACTTC,CASMVNPGHNAEQYF
TRBJ2-3,.,TRBV19,TRBD2,TGTGCCAGTAGTCTTAAGGGACTAGCACTGAGCACAGATACGCAGTATTTT,CASSLKGLALSTDTQYF
TRBJ2-1,.,TRBV30,.,TGTGCCTGGGGCGGGGACCCTGGAACTTATTACAATGAGCAGTTCTTC,CAWGGDPGTYYNEQFF
TRBJ2-3,.,TRBV27,TRBD1,TGTGCCAGCAGCAACCCCGGGACAGGGGCGGTAGATACGCAGTATTTT,CASSNPGTGAVDTQYF
TRBJ1-6,.,TRBV6-5,TRBD1,TGTGCCAGCAGTTACCTTGGACAGGGGGATTCACCCCTCCACTTT,CASSYLGQGDSPLHF
TRBJ2-5,few,TRBV4-1,.,TGCGCCAGCAGCCCTTCGACAGCTCCCCTGCAAGAGACCCAGTACTTC,CASSPSTAPLQETQYF
TRBJ2-5,.,TRBV9,TRBD2,TGTGCCAGCAGCGTTGGGACTAGCGAGACCCAGTACTTC,CASSVGTSETQYF
TRBJ2-5,once,TRBV6-6,.,TGTGCCAGCAGTTACGCTGGGGGGACAGTCCAAGAGACCCAGTACTTC,CASSYAGGTVQETQYF
TRBJ1-2,.,TRBV6-5,.,TGTGCCAGCAGCCCCACAGAAGCCCCCTATGGCTACACCTTC,CASSPTEAPYGYTF
TRBJ1-1,.,TRBV5-4,.,TGTGCCAGCAGCTTGGGGGCTGTGGATACTGAAGCTTTCTTT,CASSLGAVDTEAFF
TRBJ2-5,.,TRBV27,.,TGTGCCAGCAGCCTCTGGGGCAGAGCGCCGCAAGAGACCCAGTACTTC,CASSLWGRAPQETQYF
TRBJ1-4,.,TRBV2,.,TGTGCCAGCAAATTTGACCCGGGTGAAAAACTGTTTTTT,CASKFDPGEKLFF